The 12 T cell receptor beta chains presented below share a single source sample, sequenced in a study of T cells in Graves' hyperthyroidism and ophthalmopathy. Template material for amplifying TCR beta CDR3 regions consisted of RNA transcripts. With the HTBI primer set, the TCR CDR3 went through a first round of RT-PCR. One entry per CDR3 protein, called by TCRdb with MiXCR from the multiplex PCR reads. Of some 760,000 distinct CDR3 sequences in the sample, 11% to 15% were seen once. Sequences were obtained from blood. The receptor source for this set is a woman aged 18-35 years with Graves' hyperthyroidism.

This rearrangement joins TRBV6-1 to TRBJ2-2, with D tentatively TRBD2 (6 bases). The germline V gene encodes CDR1 MNHNS and CDR2 SASEGT. This CDR3 has 15 amino acids. Trimming removed 6 bases from V and 4 bases from J, with 15 bases in between. The CDR3 is CASRRDSISTGELFF. As DNA, the CDR3 is TGTGCCAGCAGGCGGGACTCGATAAGCACCGGGGAGCTGTTTTTT.

This clonotype was detected only a few times. The chain recombines TRBV20-1 with TRBJ1-1; D is possibly TRBD1 (5 bases). V lost 6 bases, J lost 3 bases, and 5 bases lay in between. From germline, CDR1 is DFQATT and CDR2 SNEGSKA (reference sequence). The CDR3 loop spans 10 amino acids. As DNA, the CDR3 is TGCAGTGCCAGGGACACTGAAGCTTTCTTT. Its translation is CSARDTEAFF.

This clonotype was seen more than once but under ten times. The chain carries TRBV30 and TRBJ2-7, with 9 bases fitting TRBD2. Germline loops: CDR1 GTSNPN, CDR2 SVGIG (reference sequence). This CDR3 region has 15 residues. After removal of 1 base from V and 7 bases from J, the junction contained 11 bases not matched to a gene. The CDR3 DNA sequence: TGTGCCTGGAGTGCTCTAGCGGGGAGGGTCCTTGAGCAGTACTTC. This gives the protein CAWSALAGRVLEQYF.

The table lists this clonotype with a few counts. V and J are TRBV5-1 and TRBJ2-7; 7 bases match TRBD2. This CDR3 comprises 15 residues. The junction had 11 bases not matched to a gene; V was cut back by 6 bases and J by 2 bases. Germline assignment: CDR1 SGHRS and CDR2 YFSETQ. DNA of the CDR3: TGCGCCAGCACCTCCACGGAGCGGGGCCCCTACGAGCAGTACTTC. Its protein product is CASTSTERGPYEQYF.

This clonotype came up many times. CDR3 sequence reads: CASSFAGFSNEQFF. The CDR3 DNA follows: TGTGCCAGCAGCTTTGCTGGGTTTTCCAATGAGCAGTTCTTC. The rearrangement joins TRBV7-9 to TRBJ2-1; D call uncertain. V gave up 3 bases and J gave up 6 bases, with 12 bases separating them. The CDR3 length is 14 residues. CDR1 SEHNR and CDR2 FQNEAQ come from the germline V gene (reference sequence). Together with reference TRBV7-9 and TRBJ2-1, the CDR3 gives the full variable domain: DTGVSQNPRHKITKRGQNVTFRCDPISEHNRLYWYRQTLGQGPEFLTYFQNEAQLEKSRLLSDRFSAERPKGSFSTLEIQRTEQGDSAMYLCASSFAGFSNEQFFGPGTRLTVL.

As regards this clonotype: With a much larger clone just one base away, this may be a read error. This chain links TRBV7-9 with TRBJ2-7, with a weak D call TRBD2 (6 bases). The germline V gene encodes CDR1 SEHNR and CDR2 FQNEAQ (reference sequence). This CDR3 is 15 amino acids long. Trimming left V 5 bases short and J 7 bases short, with 21 bases between. Here the CDR3 DNA reads TGTGCCAGCAGCACCCGGGACTCTCGGAGGTATGAGCAGTACTTC. Amino acid sequence: CASSTRDSRRYEQYF.

The CDR3 region is CASSWGTSGSRELFF. The CDR3 DNA reads as TGTGCCAGCAGCTGGGGGACTAGCGGGAGCAGGGAGCTGTTTTTT. The chain couples TRBV5-6 to TRBJ2-2; 14 nucleotides align to TRBD2. Germline V lookup: CDR1 SGHDT, CDR2 YYEEEE. The ends lost 3 bases at V and 9 bases at J; junction bases unmatched: 4. The CDR3 loop spans 15 amino acids.

This clonotype was recorded once. The chain recombines TRBV2 with TRBJ2-7, with 12 positions matching TRBD2. CDR1 and CDR2 (germline): SNHLY, FYNNEI. CDR3 length: 17 amino acids. V dropped 1 base and J dropped 3; count of bases not matched to a gene: 7. CDR3 sequence reads: CASSEVSGTSGHYEQYF. The CDR3 region has the DNA TGTGCCAGCAGTGAAGTCTCTGGGACTAGCGGGCACTACGAGCAGTACTTC.

In its sample, this clonotype was seen a few times. V usage is TRBV9 and J usage is TRBJ1-3; a possible D gene is TRBD1 (6 bases). CDR1 is SGDLS and CDR2 is YYNGEE in the germline V gene. Trimming pared 3 bases from V and 0 bases from J, leaving 7 bases between. CDR3 length: 14 amino acids. The CDR3: CASSEGGSGNTIYF. The CDR3 DNA reads TGTGCCAGCAGCGAGGGGGGCTCTGGAAACACCATATATTTT.

The chain is built from TRBV19 and TRBJ1-5; D gene ambiguous. V shed 3 bases and J shed 7 bases, with 13 bases lying between them. From germline, CDR1 is LNHDA and CDR2 SQIVND (reference sequence). The CDR3 length is 14 residues. CDR3 DNA sequence: TGTGCCAGTAGTATTAGTTCAGACTGGCAGCCCCAGCATTTT. This sequence encodes CASSISSDWQPQHF.

The chain employs TRBV11-2 and TRBJ2-7; D may be TRBD1 (6 bases). This CDR3 region has 15 residues. V lost 1 base and J lost 0, with 10 bases in between. CDR1 is SGHAT and CDR2 is FQNNGV in the germline V gene. The chain's CDR3 is CASSLGRGSSYEQYF. The CDR3 DNA reads as TGTGCCAGCAGCTTAGGCAGGGGTTCCTCCTACGAGCAGTACTTC.

The rearrangement joins TRBV7-2 to TRBJ1-2; 8 positions match TRBD1. Germline CDR1 is SGHTA and CDR2 is FQGNSA. There are 15 residues in the CDR3. With 5 bases clipped from V and 4 bases from J, the junction kept 9 bases outside the gene matches. The chain's CDR3 is CASSAPGQDFYGYTF. The CDR3 DNA sequence: TGTGCCAGCAGCGCCCCGGGACAGGACTTCTATGGCTACACCTTC. The whole variable domain, filled in from reference TRBV7-2 and TRBJ1-2, reads GAGVSQSPSNKVTEKGKDVELRCDPISGHTALYWYRQSLGQGLEFLIYFQGNSAPDKSGLPSDRFSAERTGGSVSTLTIQRTQQEDSAVYLCASSAPGQDFYGYTFGSGTRLTVV.